This TCR beta chain appears in the sequencing data of a study of blood T cell repertoires in COVID-19. Whole-study context: Samples representing acute and convalescent COVID-19 were sourced from the United States, Italy and Spain. The cDNA or gDNA used as material had been derived from T cells, B-cell-depleted T cells, or PBMCs.

Authors' analysis steps: By means of reference gene primer amplification, nucleated cell counts were estimated. TCRdb keeps only in-frame clones here, not all; method: immunoSEQ multiplex PCR. Clonal size and the V and J genes are those of that table, whereas D and trimming came from the DNA. The table lists 60,000 to 70,000 clones, 88% of them singletons. The trim removed 4 bases at V and 2 bases at J, leaving 2 bases unmatched. CDR3 length: 13 residues. Germline V gives CDR1 GTSNPN, CDR2 SVGIG (reference sequence). The receptor was derived from a woman in her sixties or seventies with acute or convalescent COVID-19. The chain has TRBV30 and TRBJ1-5; TRBD1 matches at 7 bases. What was sequenced was peripheral blood. The CDR3 bases are TGTGCCTGGAAGCAGGGGGGCAATCAGCCCCAGCATTTT. Translating gives CAWKQGGNQPQHF.